The TCR beta chain described here comes from a study of cytomegalovirus exposure and HLA in healthy donors. Germline assignment: CDR1 ENHRY and CDR2 SYGVKD. The CDR3 is 13 amino acids. V was clipped by 6 bases and J by 2 bases, with 10 bases between them. Sequenced by immunoSEQ multiplex PCR; TCRdb stores in-frame clones only, minus some. The repertoire holds over 150,000 clones, 86% seen once, with 5% to 7% in the top ten. The receptor was derived from a woman aged 25 to 39 in good health and CMV-seronegative. V usage is TRBV10-3 and J usage is TRBJ1-1; D may be TRBD1 (5 bases). Sample: PBMCs. The CDR3 nucleotides are TGTGCCATCAGCATGACAGACAACACTGAAGCTTTCTTT. Amino acids: CAISMTDNTEAFF.